The rows below give T cell receptor beta chains drawn from one sample of a study of blood T cell repertoires in COVID-19. Some clones are missing from TCRdb's copy, which holds only in-frame ones; the method was immunoSEQ multiplex PCR. The sample has roughly 250,000 clones, 88% seen once. Sequenced sample: peripheral blood. The receptors were gathered from a woman in her thirties or forties who had recovered from COVID-19. Both conserved end residues are trimmed from each CDR3. Clone size is given for some rows only: seen once, a few or many times, or a class if the clone is expanded.

v_call: TRBV5-5; clone_size: NA; j_call: TRBJ2-7; cdr3_aa: ASSLLTEQY
v_call: TRBV24-1; clone_size: NA; j_call: TRBJ1-2; cdr3_aa: ATSDFQLNYGYT
v_call: TRBV6-5; clone_size: NA; j_call: TRBJ2-7; cdr3_aa: ASSRPGLDEQY
v_call: TRBV6-2/TRBV6-3; clone_size: NA; j_call: TRBJ1-4; cdr3_aa: ASSWTNEKLF
v_call: TRBV18; clone_size: NA; j_call: TRBJ1-5; cdr3_aa: ASSPGQRNQPQH
v_call: TRBV4-3; clone_size: NA; j_call: TRBJ1-3; cdr3_aa: ASSQDRSTIY
v_call: TRBV14; clone_size: NA; j_call: TRBJ1-6; cdr3_aa: ASSPDRPSPLH
v_call: TRBV9; clone_size: NA; j_call: TRBJ2-7; cdr3_aa: ASSWEGQRHEQY
v_call: TRBV3-1/TRBV3-2; clone_size: NA; j_call: TRBJ1-2; cdr3_aa: ASSHGTGGVNYGYT
v_call: TRBV6-1; clone_size: once; j_call: TRBJ1-5; cdr3_aa: ASSGPSGTGGMGDQPQH
v_call: TRBV11-2; clone_size: NA; j_call: TRBJ2-6; cdr3_aa: ASSLRRDTGANVLT
v_call: TRBV9; clone_size: NA; j_call: TRBJ1-3; cdr3_aa: ASSDVREANTIY
v_call: TRBV14; clone_size: NA; j_call: TRBJ2-3; cdr3_aa: ASSLDRGFTDTQY
v_call: TRBV4-3; clone_size: NA; j_call: TRBJ1-5; cdr3_aa: ASSQDWQGARQPQH
v_call: TRBV6-5; clone_size: NA; j_call: TRBJ2-3; cdr3_aa: ASSRGVTTDTQY
v_call: TRBV5-5; clone_size: NA; j_call: TRBJ2-1; cdr3_aa: ASSLPGGGTHNEQF
v_call: TRBV10-2; clone_size: NA; j_call: TRBJ1-3; cdr3_aa: ASSESGQGVPSGNTIY
v_call: TRBV30; clone_size: NA; j_call: TRBJ2-2; cdr3_aa: AWKGANVAGELF
v_call: TRBV19; clone_size: NA; j_call: TRBJ1-1; cdr3_aa: ASSIGTGKTEAF
v_call: TRBV6-5; clone_size: few; j_call: TRBJ1-2; cdr3_aa: ASSYSPDTRYGYT
v_call: TRBV11-2; clone_size: NA; j_call: TRBJ1-6; cdr3_aa: ASSPTTGQGYTYNSPLH
v_call: TRBV27; clone_size: NA; j_call: TRBJ1-6; cdr3_aa: ASSRLGGNNSPLH
v_call: TRBV5-4; clone_size: few; j_call: TRBJ1-1; cdr3_aa: ASSSSWGRVTEAF
v_call: TRBV7-8; clone_size: once; j_call: TRBJ1-5; cdr3_aa: ASSNDHIRTGRNQPQH
v_call: TRBV7-9; clone_size: NA; j_call: TRBJ2-1; cdr3_aa: ASSQDEEQF
v_call: TRBV19; clone_size: NA; j_call: TRBJ2-2; cdr3_aa: ASSLSGATGELF
v_call: TRBV4-3; clone_size: NA; j_call: TRBJ1-5; cdr3_aa: ASSQDFGGVGNQPQH
v_call: TRBV6-2/TRBV6-3; clone_size: NA; j_call: TRBJ2-2; cdr3_aa: ASSHGSGGPLTGELF
v_call: TRBV6-2/TRBV6-3; clone_size: once; j_call: TRBJ2-7; cdr3_aa: ASSKPTPGQHYEQY
v_call: TRBV30; clone_size: NA; j_call: TRBJ2-7; cdr3_aa: AWIKPGQTTYEQY
v_call: TRBV3-1/TRBV3-2; clone_size: NA; j_call: TRBJ1-6; cdr3_aa: ASSLRGVGGPLH
v_call: TRBV9; clone_size: NA; j_call: TRBJ2-7; cdr3_aa: ASSVAGGSDEQY
v_call: TRBV11-3; clone_size: NA; j_call: TRBJ2-7; cdr3_aa: ASGRQGAYEQY
v_call: TRBV9; clone_size: NA; j_call: TRBJ2-3; cdr3_aa: ASSVGGGIGTDTQY
v_call: TRBV6-1; clone_size: NA; j_call: TRBJ1-2; cdr3_aa: ASSERAWTGGGYT
v_call: TRBV24-1; clone_size: NA; j_call: TRBJ2-5; cdr3_aa: ATSPGTGLQETQY
v_call: TRBV6-2/TRBV6-3; clone_size: NA; j_call: TRBJ1-6; cdr3_aa: ASSPPRDRGNTGRVLH
v_call: TRBV2; clone_size: NA; j_call: TRBJ1-3; cdr3_aa: ASSPGQTTGNTIY